This T cell receptor (beta chain) was sequenced in a study of T cell responses to AZD1222 COVID-19 vaccine. About the research overall: Analyses pooled second doses at about 4 or about 12 weeks.

The CDR3 spans 13 residues. Trimming took off 2 bases at V and 8 bases at J, with 12 bases between the two ends. Germline assignment: CDR1 MNHEY and CDR2 SVGEGT. Repertoires were generated with immunoSEQ multiplex PCR, while TCRdb's copy carries only in-frame clones and drops some. The data contain 100,000 to 150,000 clones, approximately 91% of them singletons. The rearrangement uses TRBV6-2 or TRBV6-3 and TRBJ1-2; D call uncertain. Material: peripheral blood, obtained on day 0 of AZD1222 vaccination. The receptor's source is an adult in good health. This CDR3 reads CASSYQVDKGYTF. The DNA of the CDR3 is TGTGCCAGCAGTTACCAGGTGGATAAAGGCTACACCTTC.